This section outlines one T cell receptor beta chain sequence together with its context. Its antigen is as yet unknown. These data originate in a study of T-cell reconstitution after alpha-beta-depleted transplantation in children. General study findings and limits: Alpha-beta T cells about two months after transplant reportedly derived from several hundred expanded graft clones. Recipient T cells and thymic progenitors that survived gave rise to the high TCRbeta diversity observed at day 60 in some patients.

During its preparation, the TCRbeta library received unique molecular identifiers. TCRdb re-called the PCR reads with MiXCR, one entry per CDR3 protein. The sample lists roughly 98,000 distinct CDR3 sequences; about 14% were seen once. The V and J ends lost 4 bases and 2 bases, in that order; junction bases with no gene match: 8. Per germline, CDR1 DFQATT and CDR2 SNEGSKA (reference sequence). The CDR3 is 15 residues long. The rearrangement uses TRBV20-1 and TRBJ2-3; 8 bases fit TRBD2. This TCR was recovered from a male patient between 2 and 10 years old who had a stem cell transplant for acute lymphoblastic leukemia, so the T cells may come from the graft donor. The sequencing used PBMCs, mostly from graft donor cells, collected 180 days after TCRalphabeta/CD19-depleted stem cell transplant. The CDR3 sequence: CSAKGTGGTTDTQYF. In DNA form, the CDR3 reads TGCAGTGCTAAAGGCACGGGGGGGACCACAGATACGCAGTATTTT.